These T cell receptor beta chains were read from a single sample in a study of T cells in Graves' hyperthyroidism and ophthalmopathy. TCRdb redid the calling of the multiplex PCR reads with MiXCR, one entry per CDR3 protein. The sample lists nearly 600,000 distinct CDR3 sequences, 13% to 15% occurring once. Sequencing was performed on blood. All receptors derive from a woman between 18 and 29 years old with Graves' ophthalmopathy. Each CDR3 is given with its conserved first and last residue. A D gene is named only where the DNA matches it firmly. The size field is filled for only some rows; it gives once, few, many or a size class.

d_call: TRBD2
j_call: TRBJ2-3
clone_size: many
v_call: TRBV7-9
cdr3_nt: TGTGCCAGCAGCTCCCTGCGGGAGACCAGCACAGATACGCAGTATTTT
cdr3_aa: CASSSLRETSTDTQYF

d_call: .
j_call: TRBJ1-5
clone_size: many
v_call: TRBV18
cdr3_nt: TGTGCCAGCTCACCAGGGGTGGGGAATCAGCCCCAGCATTTT
cdr3_aa: CASSPGVGNQPQHF

d_call: TRBD2
j_call: TRBJ2-7
clone_size: many
v_call: TRBV30
cdr3_nt: TGTGCCTGGAGTGCCTCGACTAGCGTGTCCTACGAGCAGTACTTC
cdr3_aa: CAWSASTSVSYEQYF

d_call: .
j_call: TRBJ2-5
clone_size: many
v_call: TRBV27
cdr3_nt: TGTGCCAGCAGTCCCCGAGATTACGAGACCCAGTACTTC
cdr3_aa: CASSPRDYETQYF

d_call: TRBD2
j_call: TRBJ2-1
clone_size: many
v_call: TRBV5-1
cdr3_nt: TGCGCCAGCAGGGTCGGGGGACTAGCGGGCCTGGGGGGCTACACTGAGCAGTTCTTC
cdr3_aa: CASRVGGLAGLGGYTEQFF

d_call: .
j_call: TRBJ1-2
clone_size: many
v_call: TRBV7-2
cdr3_nt: TGTGCCAGCAGCTTGCCCGACCAGGGGAGATTCTATGGCTACACCTTC
cdr3_aa: CASSLPDQGRFYGYTF

d_call: .
j_call: TRBJ2-5
clone_size: .
v_call: TRBV3-2
cdr3_nt: TGTGCCAGCAGCGGGGGGATCCAAGAGACCCAGTACTTC
cdr3_aa: CASSGGIQETQYF

d_call: .
j_call: TRBJ1-5
clone_size: many
v_call: TRBV27
cdr3_nt: TGTGCCAGCAGCACGGAAATTGGGAGCCAGCCCCAGCATTTT
cdr3_aa: CASSTEIGSQPQHF

d_call: TRBD2
j_call: TRBJ2-1
clone_size: .
v_call: TRBV7-3
cdr3_nt: TGTGCTGGCAGCTTAGGGACTAGGTCATACAATGAGCAGTTCTTC
cdr3_aa: CAGSLGTRSYNEQFF

d_call: .
j_call: TRBJ2-7
clone_size: .
v_call: TRBV4-3
cdr3_nt: TGCGCCAGCAGCCATGAGTACCCCTACGAGCAGTACTTC
cdr3_aa: CASSHEYPYEQYF

d_call: .
j_call: TRBJ2-5
clone_size: .
v_call: TRBV27
cdr3_nt: TGTGCCAGCAGTTTTGGTTCGACGGTCCTCGAGACCCAGTACTTC
cdr3_aa: CASSFGSTVLETQYF

d_call: TRBD1
j_call: TRBJ2-4
clone_size: many
v_call: TRBV7-9
cdr3_nt: TGTGCCAGCAGTTACCGGACAGGTGATGTGAGAAACATTCAGTACTTC
cdr3_aa: CASSYRTGDVRNIQYF

d_call: TRBD2
j_call: TRBJ2-7
clone_size: few
v_call: TRBV19
cdr3_nt: TGTGCCAGTAGTATCCGGCTAGCGGACTCCTACGAGCAGTACTTC
cdr3_aa: CASSIRLADSYEQYF

d_call: .
j_call: TRBJ1-1
clone_size: many
v_call: TRBV9
cdr3_nt: TGTGCCAGCAGCGTACTGGCCAGCTCGAACACTGAAGCTTTCTTT
cdr3_aa: CASSVLASSNTEAFF

d_call: .
j_call: TRBJ2-2
clone_size: many
v_call: TRBV5-8
cdr3_nt: TGTGCCAGCAGCTCGGGACTGAGGGACACCGGGGAGCTGTTTTTT
cdr3_aa: CASSSGLRDTGELFF

d_call: TRBD2
j_call: TRBJ2-1
clone_size: few
v_call: TRBV30
cdr3_nt: TGTGCCTGGAGAGGGACTAGCGGGCTTACGTCGGTCAATGAGCAGTTCTTC
cdr3_aa: CAWRGTSGLTSVNEQFF

d_call: .
j_call: TRBJ2-7
clone_size: many
v_call: TRBV2
cdr3_nt: TGTGCCAGCAGGTCCGGACAGAGCTCCTACGAGCAGTACTTC
cdr3_aa: CASRSGQSSYEQYF

d_call: .
j_call: TRBJ1-1
clone_size: many
v_call: TRBV7-2
cdr3_nt: TGTGCCAGCAGCTCCACCGTGATAGTCCAGACCATGGAAGCTTTCTTT
cdr3_aa: CASSSTVIVQTMEAFF

d_call: .
j_call: TRBJ2-7
clone_size: many
v_call: TRBV7-9
cdr3_nt: TGTGCCAGCAGCGCGTCATTACTCTACGAGCAGTACTTC
cdr3_aa: CASSASLLYEQYF

d_call: .
j_call: TRBJ2-7
clone_size: .
v_call: TRBV7-9
cdr3_nt: TGTGCCAGCAGCTTAGTTAGAGACCACTCCTACGAGCAGTACTTC
cdr3_aa: CASSLVRDHSYEQYF

d_call: .
j_call: TRBJ2-5
clone_size: few
v_call: TRBV6-1
cdr3_nt: TGTGCCAGCACCCCACAGGGTGGAGAGACCCAGTACTTC
cdr3_aa: CASTPQGGETQYF

d_call: TRBD2
j_call: TRBJ2-7
clone_size: many
v_call: TRBV27
cdr3_nt: TGTGCCAGCAGTTTAAGACTAGCGGGCTACGAGCAGTACTTC
cdr3_aa: CASSLRLAGYEQYF

d_call: .
j_call: TRBJ1-1
clone_size: many
v_call: TRBV6-2/TRBV6-3
cdr3_nt: TGTGCCAGCAAGGGTTCAGTAAACACTGAAGCTTTCTTT
cdr3_aa: CASKGSVNTEAFF

d_call: TRBD1
j_call: TRBJ1-1
clone_size: .
v_call: TRBV7-2
cdr3_nt: TGTGCCAGCAGCTTCCTCGGGACAGGCGGGAACACTGAAGCTTTCTTT
cdr3_aa: CASSFLGTGGNTEAFF

d_call: TRBD1
j_call: TRBJ1-2
clone_size: many
v_call: TRBV20-1
cdr3_nt: TGCAGTGCGCCCGACAGGGGGATTTGGGGCTACACCTTC
cdr3_aa: CSAPDRGIWGYTF

d_call: TRBD2
j_call: TRBJ2-1
clone_size: few
v_call: TRBV10-3
cdr3_nt: TGTGCCATCAGTGAGTCCGGGGGTAGCGGGAGTAGGTCCTACAATGAGCAGTTCTTC
cdr3_aa: CAISESGGSGSRSYNEQFF

d_call: .
j_call: TRBJ2-1
clone_size: .
v_call: TRBV7-9
cdr3_nt: TGTGCCAGCCGGGGTCCTATGGGGGGGGCTAGGAAGTTCTTC
cdr3_aa: CASRGPMGGARKFF

d_call: .
j_call: TRBJ2-5
clone_size: many
v_call: TRBV11-2
cdr3_nt: TGTGCCAGCAGCTTAGGGAGGCGGGAAGGAGAGACCCAGTACTTC
cdr3_aa: CASSLGRREGETQYF

d_call: .
j_call: TRBJ1-3
clone_size: .
v_call: TRBV6-1
cdr3_nt: TGTGCCACCTGGAAACAGGGAAGGTCTGGAAACACCATATATTTT
cdr3_aa: CATWKQGRSGNTIYF